This entry describes one T cell receptor beta chain. Its antigen is not identified. The data originate from a study of cytomegalovirus exposure and HLA in healthy donors. Study results and caveats: What TCR beta sequences reportedly achieved was accurate prediction of HLA-A and HLA-B alleles in most subjects. The authors later found TCR association rates varying by HLA locus, with DRB1 most and HLA-C fewest.

It was with 60 Vbeta and 13 Jbeta primers that the PCR ran. Profiled with immunoSEQ multiplex PCR; TCRdb holds only in-frame clones, not every one. The table lists more than 150,000 clones, 84% of them singletons. The source material was PBMCs. The TCR sequence derives from a boy aged 5-17 years in good health and CMV-seronegative.

The CDR3 nucleotides are TGTGCCAGCAGTGACGACACGAACACCGGGGAGCTGTTTTTT. Its translation is CASSDDTNTGELFF. The chain links TRBV6-4 to TRBJ2-2; D gene uncertain. CDR1 MRHNA and CDR2 SNTAGT come from the germline V gene. The CDR3 is 14 amino acids. V was shortened by 2 bases and J by 0 bases, with 4 bases between the two germline ends.